This T cell receptor beta chain derives from a study of T cells in Graves' hyperthyroidism and ophthalmopathy. Study-level findings and limits: Using 13 V-J features, a model discriminated ophthalmopathy from stable hyperthyroidism. In the blood, most expanded thyroid clonotypes above 0.001 appeared as well.

The CDR3 totals 15 residues. From germline, CDR1 is ENHRY and CDR2 SYGVKD. Trimming cost V 3 bases and J 4 bases; bases outside gene matches: 3. This clonotype was picked up many times. Its antigen is unidentified. Across 18 months, stable Graves' hyperthyroidism was marked by no progression to ophthalmopathy. Patients aged 18 to 65 had newly diagnosed hyperthyroidism of under 2 months' duration. RNA transcripts were the template for amplifying TCR beta CDR3 regions. The HTBI primer set was used in a first-round RT-PCR of the TCR CDR3. MiXCR was run by TCRdb on the multiplex PCR reads, yielding one entry per CDR3 protein. The data contain approximately 100,000 distinct CDR3 sequences, around 37% of them singletons.

This receptor was identified in a woman aged 25 to 39 with Graves' hyperthyroidism. J is TRBJ2-6 and V is TRBV10-3; 7 bases match TRBD1. The source material was peripheral blood or thyroid tissue (not recorded which). The CDR3 spells CAISDEGAGANVLTF. CDR3 in DNA: TGTGCCATCAGTGATGAGGGGGCCGGGGCCAACGTCCTGACTTTC.